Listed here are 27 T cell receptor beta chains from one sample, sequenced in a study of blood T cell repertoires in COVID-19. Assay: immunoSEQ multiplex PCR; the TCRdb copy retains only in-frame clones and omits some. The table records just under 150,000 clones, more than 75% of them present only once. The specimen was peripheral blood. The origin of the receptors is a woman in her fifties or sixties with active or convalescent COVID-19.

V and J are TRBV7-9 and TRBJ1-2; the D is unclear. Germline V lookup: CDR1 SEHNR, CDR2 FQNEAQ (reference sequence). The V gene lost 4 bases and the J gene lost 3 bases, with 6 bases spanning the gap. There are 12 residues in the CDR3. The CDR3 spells CASSYIDYGYTF. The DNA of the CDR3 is TGTGCCAGCAGCTACATTGACTATGGCTACACCTTC.

CDR3 residues: CASTLLGTSELQDTQYF. In nucleotides, the CDR3 is TGTGCCAGCACCCTCCTAGGGACTAGCGAGCTTCAGGATACGCAGTATTTT. This sequence joins TRBV28 and TRBJ2-3; 10 bases are a match to TRBD2. V lost 7 bases to trimming and J lost 6 bases; unmatched junction nucleotides: 16. Germline CDR1 and CDR2: MDHEN and SYDVKM. The CDR3 extends over 17 amino acids.

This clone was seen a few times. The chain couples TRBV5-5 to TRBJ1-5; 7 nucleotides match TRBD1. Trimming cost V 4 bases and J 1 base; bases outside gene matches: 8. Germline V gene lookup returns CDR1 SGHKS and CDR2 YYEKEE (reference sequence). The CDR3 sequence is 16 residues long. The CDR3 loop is CASSPQGQVSNQPQHF. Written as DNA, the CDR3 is TGTGCCAGCAGCCCCCAAGGACAGGTCAGCAATCAGCCCCAGCATTTT.

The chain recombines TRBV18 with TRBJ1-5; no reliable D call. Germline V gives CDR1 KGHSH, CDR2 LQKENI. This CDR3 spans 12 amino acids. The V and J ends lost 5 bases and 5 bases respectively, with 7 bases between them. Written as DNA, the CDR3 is TGTGCCAGCTCATCGAGCTATCAGCCCCAGCATTTT. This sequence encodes CASSSSYQPQHF. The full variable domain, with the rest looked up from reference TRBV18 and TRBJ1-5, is NAGVMQNPRHLVRRRGQEARLRCSPMKGHSHVYWYRQLPEEGLKFMVYLQKENIIDESGMPKERFSAEFPKEGPSILRIQQVVRGDSAAYFCASSSSYQPQHFGDGTRLSIL.

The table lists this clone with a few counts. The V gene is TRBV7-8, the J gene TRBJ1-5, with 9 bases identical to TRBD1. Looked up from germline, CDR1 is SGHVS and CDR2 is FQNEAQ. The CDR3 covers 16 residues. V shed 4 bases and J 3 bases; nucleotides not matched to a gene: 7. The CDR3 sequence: CASSSSGTGHNQPQHF. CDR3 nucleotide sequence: TGTGCCAGCAGCTCCTCGGGGACAGGGCACAATCAGCCCCAGCATTTT.

The CDR3 nucleotides read TGCGCCAGCAGCGGACAGGGCATTAACACCGGGGAGCTGTTTTTT. Translating it yields CASSGQGINTGELFF. J is TRBJ2-2 and V is TRBV4-3; the match to TRBD1 covers 8 bases. In germline, CDR1 is LGHNA, CDR2 YSLEER. CDR3 length: 15 amino acids. Unmatched junction bases numbered 4, after V lost 5 bases and J lost 2 bases.

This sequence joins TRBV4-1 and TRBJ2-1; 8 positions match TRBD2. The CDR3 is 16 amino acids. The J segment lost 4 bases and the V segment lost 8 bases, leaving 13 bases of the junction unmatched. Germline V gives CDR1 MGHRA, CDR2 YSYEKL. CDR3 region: CASHVSGAGEYNEQFF. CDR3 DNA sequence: TGCGCCAGCCACGTAAGTGGAGCGGGGGAATACAATGAGCAGTTCTTC.

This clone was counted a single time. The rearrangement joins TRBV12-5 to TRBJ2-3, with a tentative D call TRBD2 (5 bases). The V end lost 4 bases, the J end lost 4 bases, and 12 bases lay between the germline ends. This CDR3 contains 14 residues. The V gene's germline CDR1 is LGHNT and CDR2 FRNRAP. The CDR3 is CASGSPGTSDTQYF. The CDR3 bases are TGTGCTAGTGGTTCTCCGGGAACATCAGATACGCAGTATTTT.

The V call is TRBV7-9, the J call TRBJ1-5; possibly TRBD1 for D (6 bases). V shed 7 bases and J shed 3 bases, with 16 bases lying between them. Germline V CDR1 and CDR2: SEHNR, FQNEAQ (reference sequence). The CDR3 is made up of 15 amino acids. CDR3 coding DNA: TGTGCCAGCACAAAAGCGGACAGCTACAATCAGCCCCAGCATTTT. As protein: CASTKADSYNQPQHF.

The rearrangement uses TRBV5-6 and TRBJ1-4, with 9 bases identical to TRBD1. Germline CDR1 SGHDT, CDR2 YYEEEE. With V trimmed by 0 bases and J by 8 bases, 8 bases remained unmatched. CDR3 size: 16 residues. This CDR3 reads CASSLAHRGRGEKLFF. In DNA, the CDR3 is TGTGCCAGCAGCTTGGCACACAGGGGGCGAGGGGAAAAACTGTTTTTT.

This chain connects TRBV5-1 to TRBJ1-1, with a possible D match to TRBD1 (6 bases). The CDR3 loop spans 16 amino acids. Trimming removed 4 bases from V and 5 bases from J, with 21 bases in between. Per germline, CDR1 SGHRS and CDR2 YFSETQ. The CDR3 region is CASSRGGLGDRTEAFF. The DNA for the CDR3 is TGCGCCAGCAGCCGGGGGGGCCTGGGAGATCGTACTGAAGCTTTCTTT.

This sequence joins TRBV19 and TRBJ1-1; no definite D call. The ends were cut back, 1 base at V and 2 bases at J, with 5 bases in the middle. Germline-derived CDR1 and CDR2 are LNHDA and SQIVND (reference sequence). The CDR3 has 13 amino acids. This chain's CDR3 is CASSIGANTEAFF. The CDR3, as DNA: TGTGCCAGTAGTATAGGAGCTAACACTGAAGCTTTCTTT.

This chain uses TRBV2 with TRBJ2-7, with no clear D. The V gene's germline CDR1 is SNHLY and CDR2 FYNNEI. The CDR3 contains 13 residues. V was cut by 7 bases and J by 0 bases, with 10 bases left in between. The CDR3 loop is CASNEESSYEQYF. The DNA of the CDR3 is TGTGCCAGCAACGAGGAAAGCTCCTACGAGCAGTACTTC.

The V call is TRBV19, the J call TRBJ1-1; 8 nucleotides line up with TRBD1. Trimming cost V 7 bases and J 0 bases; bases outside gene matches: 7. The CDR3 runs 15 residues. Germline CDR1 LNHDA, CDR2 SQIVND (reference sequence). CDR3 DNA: TGTGCCAGTAAGTGGACAGGGACCATGAACACTGAAGCTTTCTTT. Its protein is CASKWTGTMNTEAFF.

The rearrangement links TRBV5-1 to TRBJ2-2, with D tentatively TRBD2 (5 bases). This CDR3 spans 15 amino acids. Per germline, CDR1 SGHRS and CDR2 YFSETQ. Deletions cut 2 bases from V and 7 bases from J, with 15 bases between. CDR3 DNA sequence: TGCGCCAGCAGCTTACGGGCTCACGGAGGCGGGGAGCTGTTTTTT. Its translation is CASSLRAHGGGELFF.

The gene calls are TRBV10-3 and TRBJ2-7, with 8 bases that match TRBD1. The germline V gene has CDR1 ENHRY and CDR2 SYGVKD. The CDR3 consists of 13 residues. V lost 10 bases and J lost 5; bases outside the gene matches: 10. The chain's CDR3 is CATSGGQANEQYF. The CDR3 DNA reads TGTGCCACCTCCGGGGGACAGGCAAACGAGCAGTACTTC.

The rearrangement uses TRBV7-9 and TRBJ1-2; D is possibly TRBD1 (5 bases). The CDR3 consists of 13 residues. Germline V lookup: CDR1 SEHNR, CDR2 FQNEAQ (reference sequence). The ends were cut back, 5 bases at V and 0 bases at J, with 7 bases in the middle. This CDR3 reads CASSRQTNYGYTF. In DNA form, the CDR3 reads TGTGCCAGCAGCCGACAGACTAACTATGGCTACACCTTC.

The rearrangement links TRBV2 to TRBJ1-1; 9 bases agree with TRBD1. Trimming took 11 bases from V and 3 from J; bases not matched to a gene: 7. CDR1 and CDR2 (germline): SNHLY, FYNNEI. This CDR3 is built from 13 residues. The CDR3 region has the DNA TGTGCCCGTCGACAGGGGGGGGACACTGAAGCTTTCTTT. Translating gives CARRQGGDTEAFF.

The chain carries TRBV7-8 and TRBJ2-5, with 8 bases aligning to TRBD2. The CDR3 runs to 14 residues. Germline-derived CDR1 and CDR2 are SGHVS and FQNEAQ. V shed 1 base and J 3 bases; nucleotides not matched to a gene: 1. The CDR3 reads CASSLEAGEETQYF. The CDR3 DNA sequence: TGTGCCAGCAGCTTAGAAGCGGGGGAAGAGACCCAGTACTTC.

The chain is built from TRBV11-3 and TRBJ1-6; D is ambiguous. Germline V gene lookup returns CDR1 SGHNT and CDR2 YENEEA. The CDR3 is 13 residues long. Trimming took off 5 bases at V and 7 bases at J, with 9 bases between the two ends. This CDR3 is CASSLGRNSPLHF. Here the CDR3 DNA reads TGTGCCAGCAGCCTAGGGAGAAATTCACCCCTCCACTTT.

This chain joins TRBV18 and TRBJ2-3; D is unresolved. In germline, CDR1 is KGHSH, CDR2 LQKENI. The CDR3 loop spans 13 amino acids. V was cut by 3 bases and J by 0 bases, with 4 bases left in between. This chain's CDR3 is CASSPQSTDTQYF. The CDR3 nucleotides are TGTGCCAGCTCACCTCAAAGCACAGATACGCAGTATTTT.

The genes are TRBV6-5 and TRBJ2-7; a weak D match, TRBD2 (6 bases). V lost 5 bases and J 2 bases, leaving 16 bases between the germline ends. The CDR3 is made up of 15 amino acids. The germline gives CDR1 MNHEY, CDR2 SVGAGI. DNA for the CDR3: TGTGCCAGCAGTCTCGAGGGCGGGACCACCTACGAGCAGTACTTC. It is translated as CASSLEGGTTYEQYF.

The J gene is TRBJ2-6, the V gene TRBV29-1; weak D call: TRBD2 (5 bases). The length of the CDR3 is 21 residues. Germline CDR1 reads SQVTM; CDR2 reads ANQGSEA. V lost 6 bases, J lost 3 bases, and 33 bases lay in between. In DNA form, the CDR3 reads TGCAGCGTCAACACGCTTTCACAGCAAGGGCCTTCAGGAGGTGGGGCCAACGTCCTGACTTTC. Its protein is CSVNTLSQQGPSGGGANVLTF.

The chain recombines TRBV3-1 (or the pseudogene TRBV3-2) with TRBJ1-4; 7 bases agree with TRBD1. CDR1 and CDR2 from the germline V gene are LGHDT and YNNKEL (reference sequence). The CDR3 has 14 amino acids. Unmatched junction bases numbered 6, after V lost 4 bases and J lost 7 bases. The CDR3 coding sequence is TGTGCCAGCAGCCGTCGGGACAGCGTTGAAAAACTGTTTTTT. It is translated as CASSRRDSVEKLFF.

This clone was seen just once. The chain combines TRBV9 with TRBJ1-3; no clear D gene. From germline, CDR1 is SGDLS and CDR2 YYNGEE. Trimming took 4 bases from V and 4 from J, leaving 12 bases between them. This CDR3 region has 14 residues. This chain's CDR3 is CASSPPGMGNTIYF. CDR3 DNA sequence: TGTGCCAGCAGCCCCCCGGGTATGGGAAACACCATATATTTT.

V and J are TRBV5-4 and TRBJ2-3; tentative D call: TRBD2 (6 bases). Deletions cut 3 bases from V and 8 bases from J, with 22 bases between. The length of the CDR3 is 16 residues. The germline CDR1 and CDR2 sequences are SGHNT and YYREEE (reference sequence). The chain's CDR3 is CASSSGGSQTGFTQYF. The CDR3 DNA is TGTGCCAGCAGCTCCGGGGGTTCCCAAACAGGCTTTACGCAGTATTTT.

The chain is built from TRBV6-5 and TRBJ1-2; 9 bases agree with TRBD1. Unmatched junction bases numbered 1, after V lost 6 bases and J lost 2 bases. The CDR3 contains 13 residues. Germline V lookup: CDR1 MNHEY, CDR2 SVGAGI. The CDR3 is CASRTGGNYGYTF. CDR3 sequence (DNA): TGTGCCAGCAGGACAGGGGGAAACTATGGCTACACCTTC.